The clone carrying this TCR beta chain came up many times. Its cognate antigen is unknown. This CDR3 is 13 amino acids long. The germline gives CDR1 LGHDT, CDR2 YNNKEL (reference sequence). J was trimmed by 4 bases and V by 6 bases; bases with no gene match: 5. Individual cDNA molecules received unique molecular identifiers in the library. TCRdb re-called the RACE reads with MiXCR, one entry per CDR3 protein. The repertoire holds more than 150,000 distinct CDR3 sequences, with under 35% as singletons. The source of the sample is a study of human T cells and chemical hapten exposure. This sample's time point: pre-sensitization, week 0. Indicated treatment: therapeutic diphenylcyclopropenone sensitization with weekly scalp DPC. General study findings and limits: Clustering by CDR3 similarity yielded significantly more large clusters from expanded TCRs than controls. TCRs at high frequency, those above 1 in 1000, did not change with DPC sensitization.

This chain uses TRBV3-1 with TRBJ1-1; 7 nucleotides line up with TRBD1. The sequence came from a woman in her twenties or thirties with alopecia areata. Some clones in this sample may be carry-over from other donors' samples. The sample in question was whole blood, obtained in connection with sensitization to the hapten diphenylcyclopropenone (DPC). CDR3 nucleotide sequence: TGTGCCAGCAGTCGCACAGGGGCCACTGAAGCTTTCTTT. It translates to CASSRTGATEAFF.